The 27 T cell receptor beta chains reported below all come from one sample, sequenced in a study of cytomegalovirus exposure and HLA in healthy donors. PCR employed 60 Vbeta and 13 Jbeta primers. TCRdb's table, derived via immunoSEQ multiplex PCR, lists solely in-frame clones and lacks some. The sample has over 110,000 clones; approximately 80% are singletons. Source material: PBMCs. These receptor sequences come from a woman aged 40 to 49 in good health and CMV-seropositive.

CDR3: CASSVRDRAPDTQYF. CDR3 DNA: TGTGCCAGCAGTGTGCGAGACAGGGCGCCAGATACGCAGTATTTT. The chain carries TRBV6-1 and TRBJ2-3; 7 bases are a match to TRBD1. The ends lost 4 bases at V and 4 bases at J; junction bases unmatched: 8. The germline gives CDR1 MNHNS, CDR2 SASEGT. The CDR3 is 15 amino acids.

This rearrangement joins TRBV19 to TRBJ2-6; D not certain. This CDR3 is 15 amino acids long. Germline V gene data show CDR1 as LNHDA and CDR2 as SQIVND (reference sequence). The V end was cut by 6 bases, the J end by 0 bases, with 9 bases between. The CDR3 DNA sequence: TGTGCCAGTAGGAATCTCAGCTCTGGGGCCAACGTCCTGACTTTC. Its protein product is CASRNLSSGANVLTF.

This sequence joins TRBV5-4 and TRBJ1-5; 10 bases match TRBD1. The CDR3 is made up of 16 amino acids. Per germline, CDR1 SGHNT and CDR2 YYREEE (reference sequence). The V segment lost 1 base and the J segment 6 bases; nucleotides outside the gene matches: 7. The CDR3: CASSLRRTGGGQPQHF. The CDR3 nucleotides are TGTGCCAGCAGCTTGAGACGGACAGGGGGGGGTCAGCCCCAGCATTTT. Full variable domain (outside the CDR3, taken from reference TRBV5-4 and TRBJ1-5): ETGVTQSPTHLIKTRGQQVTLRCSSQSGHNTVSWYQQALGQGPQFIFQYYREEENGRGNFPPRFSGLQFPNYSSELNVNALELDDSALYLCASSLRRTGGGQPQHFGDGTRLSIL.

This rearrangement joins TRBV27 to TRBJ2-5; the D gene is possibly TRBD1 (6 bases). TRBJ2-7 matches the DNA end more closely, so the J call is doubtful. Germline CDR1 and CDR2: MNHEY and SMNVEV (reference sequence). CDR3 length: 16 amino acids. DNA for the CDR3: TGTGCCAGCAGTTCAATACCGGGACACTATGTTTACGAGCAGTACTTC. Amino acid sequence: CASSSIPGHYVYEQYF.

The rearrangement joins TRBV18 to TRBJ2-1, with 10 positions matching TRBD2. CDR3 length: 16 residues. The germline CDR1 and CDR2 sequences are KGHSH and LQKENI. V shed 1 base and J 4 bases; nucleotides not matched to a gene: 4. The CDR3 loop reads CASSPRQREGYNEQFF. The CDR3 DNA follows: TGTGCCAGCTCACCACGCCAGCGGGAGGGGTACAATGAGCAGTTCTTC.

A few counts support this clone. The chain combines TRBV5-4 with TRBJ1-1; no clear D gene. This CDR3 is 13 amino acids long. Germline V gene sequence: CDR1 SGHNT, CDR2 YYREEE (reference sequence). V lost 0 bases and J 1 base, leaving 4 bases between the germline ends. CDR3 bases: TGTGCCAGCAGCTTGGCGAGGAACACTGAAGCTTTCTTT. Amino acids: CASSLARNTEAFF.

This clone appeared a single time. The chain links TRBV27 to TRBJ1-5; D gene ambiguous. The germline gives CDR1 MNHEY, CDR2 SMNVEV (reference sequence). Trimming cost V 2 bases and J 4 bases, with 6 bases left between them. The CDR3 contains 13 residues. Here the CDR3 reads CASSLGQNQPQHF. The CDR3 nucleotides read TGTGCCAGCAGTTTAGGGCAGAATCAGCCCCAGCATTTT.

The chain joins TRBV9 to TRBJ2-1; D ambiguous. V was trimmed by 3 bases and J by 6 bases, leaving 7 bases between them. Germline V lookup: CDR1 SGDLS, CDR2 YYNGEE. The CDR3 loop spans 12 amino acids. CDR3 coding DNA: TGTGCCAGCAGCGCCGGTTCCAATGAGCAGTTCTTC. Its translation is CASSAGSNEQFF.

This chain connects TRBV5-1 to TRBJ2-5, with 7 bases identical to TRBD1. CDR3 length: 15 amino acids. V lost 4 bases and J lost 2; bases outside the gene matches: 8. The germline V gene has CDR1 SGHRS and CDR2 YFSETQ. The CDR3 nucleotides are TGCGCCAGCAGCACGACAGGGTACGGGCAAGAGACCCAGTACTTC. It translates to CASSTTGYGQETQYF.

The chain recombines TRBV23-1 with TRBJ1-5; D perhaps matches TRBD1 (5 bases). TRBV23-1 is assigned to the ORF class and has an uncertain function. This CDR3 contains 14 residues. Trimming cost V 6 bases and J 7 bases, with 16 bases left between them. This CDR3 is CASRGDFLEQPQHF. As DNA, the CDR3 is TGCGCCAGCAGGGGGGACTTCTTGGAACAGCCCCAGCATTTT.

Remarks on this clone: An end of the junction differs from the germline gene, which may be a read error. V usage is TRBV7-9 and J usage is TRBJ2-4; D call uncertain. In germline, CDR1 is SEHNR, CDR2 FQNEAQ (reference sequence). The length of the CDR3 is 16 residues. Here the CDR3 reads CSSSLPDQVAKNIQYF. The CDR3 DNA reads as TGTTCCAGCAGCCTCCCCGACCAGGTAGCCAAAAACATTCAGTACTTC.

This chain joins TRBV4-2 and TRBJ2-7, with TRBD1 as a possible D gene (5 bases). CDR1 LGHNA and CDR2 YNFKEQ come from the germline V gene. CDR3 length equals 15 residues. V dropped 1 base and J dropped 6 bases, with 16 bases sitting between them. The CDR3 DNA sequence: TGTGCCAGCAGCCAAGTGGACACTTCCCGTATCGAGCAGTACTTC. Translating it yields CASSQVDTSRIEQYF.

V gene TRBV11-2 combines with J gene TRBJ2-1; 11 bases are a match to TRBD2. Unmatched junction bases numbered 6, after V lost 2 bases and J lost 6 bases. The CDR3 covers 16 residues. Germline V gene sequence: CDR1 SGHAT, CDR2 FQNNGV. The CDR3 sequence is CASSLTSGSSGNEQFF. The CDR3 nucleotides are TGTGCCAGCAGCTTAACTAGCGGGAGCTCGGGCAATGAGCAGTTCTTC.

The rearrangement links TRBV28 to TRBJ2-7, with no clear D. This CDR3 has 13 amino acids. Between the trimmed V and J ends, which lost 3 bases and 5 bases, there was a span of 11 bases. Germline CDR1 and CDR2: MDHEN and SYDVKM. CDR3 nucleotides: TGTGCCAGCAGTTTGGCAGGCCAGAACGAGCAGTACTTC. Translated, it gives CASSLAGQNEQYF.

The chain combines TRBV14 with TRBJ2-5, with TRBD2 matching 7 bases. TRBJ2-7 explains the end of the DNA better; the J call may be wrong. This CDR3 region has 15 residues. Germline V gene lookup returns CDR1 SGHDN and CDR2 FVKESK. CDR3 region: CASSPRLASQYEQYF. In DNA form, the CDR3 reads TGTGCCAGCAGTCCTAGACTAGCTAGCCAGTACGAGCAGTACTTC.

The chain recombines TRBV10-3 with TRBJ1-1; TRBD1 agrees at 8 bases. Germline loops: CDR1 ENHRY, CDR2 SYGVKD. The V gene end was trimmed by 10 bases and the J gene end by 4 bases; junction bases not matched to a gene: 8. This CDR3 comprises 13 residues. CDR3 loop: CASSTGGSTEAFF. CDR3 nucleotides: TGTGCCAGCAGCACAGGGGGTAGCACTGAAGCTTTCTTT.

This chain links TRBV9 with TRBJ2-3; possibly TRBD1 for D (6 bases). The V and J ends lost 4 bases and 2 bases respectively, with 14 bases between them. The CDR3 extends over 15 amino acids. Germline assignment: CDR1 SGDLS and CDR2 YYNGEE. The CDR3 DNA is TGTGCCAGCAGCTCCACAGGGTTCGACACAGATACGCAGTATTTT. Protein: CASSSTGFDTDTQYF.

The genes are TRBV5-1 and TRBJ2-1, with 11 bases aligning to TRBD2. With 2 bases clipped from V and 6 bases from J, the junction kept 4 bases outside the gene matches. CDR1 is SGHRS, CDR2 YFSETQ, per germline. This CDR3 has 15 residues. The CDR3 spells CASSLLAGDINEQFF. CDR3 in DNA: TGCGCCAGCAGCTTACTAGCGGGGGATATCAATGAGCAGTTCTTC.

The chain recombines TRBV5-1 with TRBJ1-3, with 7 bases matching TRBD1. The CDR3 totals 16 residues. Per germline, CDR1 SGHRS and CDR2 YFSETQ. V was pared by 1 base and J by 0 bases, with 4 bases of the junction left unmatched. The DNA for the CDR3 is TGCGCCAGCAGCTTGACAGGGGACCCCTCTGGAAACACCATATATTTT. Amino acid sequence: CASSLTGDPSGNTIYF. The variable domain in full, with the rest retrieved from reference TRBV5-1 and TRBJ1-3, is KAGVTQTPRYLIKTRGQQVTLSCSPISGHRSVSWYQQTPGQGLQFLFEYFSETQRNKGNFPGRFSGRQFSNSRSEMNVSTLELGDSALYLCASSLTGDPSGNTIYFGEGSWLTVV.

The chain joins TRBV2 to TRBJ1-5; 10 bases line up with TRBD1. Germline CDR1 is SNHLY and CDR2 is FYNNEI. CDR3 length: 15 residues. With 4 bases clipped from V and 6 bases from J, the junction kept 6 bases outside the gene matches. The CDR3 DNA reads as TGTGCCAGCAGTGGGACAGGGGGTGTGGGTCAGCCCCAGCATTTT. This gives the protein CASSGTGGVGQPQHF.

V gene TRBV7-8 combines with J gene TRBJ2-7; D might be TRBD2 (5 bases). The CDR3 covers 15 residues. Deletions cut 1 base from V and 0 bases from J, with 10 bases between. From germline, CDR1 is SGHVS and CDR2 FQNEAQ. CDR3 region: CASSLGTGGSYEQYF. The CDR3 DNA is TGTGCCAGCAGCTTAGGCACCGGAGGCTCCTACGAGCAGTACTTC.

The chain couples TRBV10-3 to TRBJ2-3, with TRBD2 as a possible D gene (5 bases). Trimming shortened V by 0 bases and J by 2 bases, and 9 bases separated the two germline ends. CDR3 length: 15 amino acids. Looked up from germline, CDR1 is ENHRY and CDR2 is SYGVKD. The CDR3 is CAISESRTFTDTQYF. CDR3 in DNA: TGTGCCATCAGTGAGTCGAGGACTTTCACAGATACGCAGTATTTT.

This sequence joins TRBV7-9 and TRBJ2-5, with D tentatively TRBD2 (7 bases). The CDR3 runs to 14 residues. Germline loops: CDR1 SEHNR, CDR2 FQNEAQ (reference sequence). V was pared by 5 bases and J by 5 bases, with 15 bases between. CDR3 in DNA: TGTGCCAGCAGCCTCAGGGGAGGGCGGGAGACCCAGTACTTC. Translated: CASSLRGGRETQYF.

This clone occurred a few times. The chain links TRBV11-3 to TRBJ1-1, with no clear D. Germline V CDR1 and CDR2: SGHNT, YENEEA. V lost 5 bases and J lost 0, with 7 bases in between. This CDR3 is 13 amino acids long. CDR3 sequence (DNA): TGTGCCAGCAGCACGGGGATGAACACTGAAGCTTTCTTT. Its protein is CASSTGMNTEAFF.

The chain is built from TRBV18 and TRBJ2-5; tentative D call: TRBD2 (5 bases). Germline CDR1 is KGHSH and CDR2 is LQKENI. This CDR3 has 12 amino acids. The V end lost 1 base, the J end lost 11 bases, and 11 bases lay between the germline ends. The CDR3 DNA sequence: TGTGCCAGCTCACCACTCCGGACTGAGCAGTACTTC. It is translated as CASSPLRTEQYF. The full variable domain, its missing parts supplied by reference TRBV18 and TRBJ2-5, is NAGVMQNPRHLVRRRGQEARLRCSPMKGHSHVYWYRQLPEEGLKFMVYLQKENIIDESGMPKERFSAEFPKEGPSILRIQQVVRGDSAAYFCASSPLRTEQYFGPGTRLLVL.

The chain couples TRBV2 to TRBJ2-1; TRBD2 might be the D (5 bases). The V and J ends lost 6 bases and 7 bases respectively, with 16 bases between them. The germline V gene encodes CDR1 SNHLY and CDR2 FYNNEI. There are 14 residues in the CDR3. The CDR3 sequence: CASSPGNRGNEQFF. As DNA, the CDR3 is TGTGCCAGCAGCCCCGGGAACAGAGGGAATGAGCAGTTCTTC.

The rearrangement joins TRBV2 to TRBJ2-5, with D unclear. V was trimmed by 4 bases and J by 5 bases, leaving 5 bases between them. This CDR3 has 11 amino acids. Germline V gene sequence: CDR1 SNHLY, CDR2 FYNNEI. The CDR3: CASSVSETQYF. DNA of the CDR3: TGTGCCAGCAGTGTCTCCGAGACCCAGTACTTC.